One sample yielded the 31 T cell receptor beta chains listed below, sequenced in a study of blood T cell repertoires in COVID-19. Some clones are missing from TCRdb's copy, which holds only in-frame ones; the method was immunoSEQ multiplex PCR. The table records tens of thousands of clones, about 83% of them present only once. The sequencing input was peripheral blood. Source of these receptors: a woman in her 70s with acute or convalescent COVID-19.

The chain is built from TRBV7-6 and TRBJ1-1, with D tentatively TRBD1 (5 bases). There are 14 residues in the CDR3. V was pared by 4 bases and J by 3 bases, with 12 bases between. Germline CDR1 and CDR2: SGHVS and FNYEAQ. CDR3 region: CASSSYQGDTEAFF. The CDR3 DNA reads as TGTGCCAGCAGCTCTTATCAGGGCGACACTGAAGCTTTCTTT.

The CDR3 region is CASSPTGQANTEAFF. CDR3 nucleotide sequence: TGTGCCAGCAGCCCAACAGGGCAGGCGAACACTGAAGCTTTCTTT. The gene calls are TRBV7-3 and TRBJ1-1; a possible D gene is TRBD1 (6 bases). The CDR3 loop spans 15 amino acids. Germline V CDR1 and CDR2: SGHTA, FQGTGA. Between the trimmed V and J ends, which lost 5 bases and 1 base, there was a span of 14 bases.

The chain recombines TRBV29-1 with TRBJ2-1; 11 bases line up with TRBD2. CDR3 length equals 16 residues. Germline-derived CDR1 and CDR2 are SQVTM and ANQGSEA. V was clipped by 5 bases and J by 0 bases; unmatched bases: 6. DNA for the CDR3: TGCAGCGTTTTTAGCGGGGGGGCGAGCTCCTACAATGAGCAGTTCTTC. Amino acid sequence: CSVFSGGASSYNEQFF.

J is TRBJ1-4 and V is TRBV3-1 (or the pseudogene TRBV3-2); 7 bases agree with TRBD1. V dropped 3 bases and J dropped 6; count of bases not matched to a gene: 4. Germline CDR1 reads LGHDT; CDR2 reads YNNKEL (reference sequence). CDR3 length equals 14 residues. In DNA form, the CDR3 reads TGTGCCAGCAGCCAGCGGGACAGAGATGAAAAACTGTTTTTT. It encodes CASSQRDRDEKLFF.

V usage is TRBV25-1 and J usage is TRBJ1-1; no definite D call. This CDR3 has 15 amino acids. V was cut by 5 bases and J by 4 bases, with 17 bases left in between. Germline lookup yields CDR1 MGHDK and CDR2 SYGVNS. CDR3 amino acids: CASSRSGLRGTEAFF. The CDR3 nucleotides read TGTGCCAGCAGTCGATCAGGACTCCGGGGCACTGAAGCTTTCTTT.

The rearrangement joins TRBV7-3 to TRBJ2-1; 12 nucleotides align to TRBD2. The CDR3 is 16 residues long. V gave up 5 bases and J gave up 4 bases; unmatched junction bases: 6. Per germline, CDR1 SGHTA and CDR2 FQGTGA. The CDR3: CASSLEGTSGYNEQFF. The CDR3 nucleotides read TGTGCCAGCAGCCTCGAGGGGACTAGCGGGTACAATGAGCAGTTCTTC. The variable domain in full, with the rest retrieved from reference TRBV7-3 and TRBJ2-1, is GAGVSQTPSNKVTEKGKYVELRCDPISGHTALYWYRQSLGQGPEFLIYFQGTGAADDSGLPNDRFFAVRPEGSVSTLKIQRTERGDSAVYLCASSLEGTSGYNEQFFGPGTRLTVL.

V is TRBV11-3 and J is TRBJ2-7; 10 bases line up with TRBD1. The germline V gene encodes CDR1 SGHNT and CDR2 YENEEA. The trim removed 6 bases at V and 5 bases at J, leaving 10 bases unmatched. The CDR3 totals 15 residues. CDR3 loop: CASRFAGTGDHEQYF. CDR3 coding DNA: TGTGCCAGCAGATTTGCCGGGACAGGGGACCACGAGCAGTACTTC.

CDR3 nucleotide sequence: TGTGCCAGCAGTTTAGAGGGAGATTACAATGAGCAGTTCTTC. As protein: CASSLEGDYNEQFF. The V call is TRBV27, the J call TRBJ2-1, with D tentatively TRBD2 (5 bases). The CDR3 spans 14 residues. Germline-derived CDR1 and CDR2 are MNHEY and SMNVEV (reference sequence). Deletions cut 2 bases from V and 4 bases from J, with 9 bases between.

The chain uses TRBV5-1 and TRBJ2-7, with TRBD1 as a possible D gene (6 bases). CDR1 is SGHRS, CDR2 YFSETQ, per germline. The CDR3 length is 15 residues. The germline V and J ends were trimmed by 0 bases and 4 bases, with 14 bases remaining between them. The CDR3 here is CASSLGFGGSYEQYF. CDR3 in DNA: TGCGCCAGCAGCTTGGGTTTTGGGGGCAGTTACGAGCAGTACTTC.

The chain has TRBV5-6 and TRBJ2-7, with no clear D. The ends were cut back, 5 bases at V and 6 bases at J, with 18 bases in the middle. CDR1 is SGHDT, CDR2 YYEEEE, per germline. CDR3 length: 14 amino acids. The CDR3 DNA reads as TGTGCCAGCAGACAAGCCTTAGGAGTCCGCGAGCAGTACTTC. Translated: CASRQALGVREQYF. Full variable domain (outside the CDR3, taken from reference TRBV5-6 and TRBJ2-7): DAGVTQSPTHLIKTRGQQVTLRCSPKSGHDTVSWYQQALGQGPQFIFQYYEEEERQRGNFPDRFSGHQFPNYSSELNVNALLLGDSALYLCASRQALGVREQYFGPGTRLTVT.

This chain links TRBV7-3 with TRBJ2-6; no clear D. Per the germline V gene, CDR1 is SGHTA and CDR2 is FQGTGA. Trimming pared 3 bases from V and 2 bases from J, leaving 8 bases between. This CDR3 comprises 15 residues. CDR3 bases: TGTGCCAGCAGCTTTCAGGTCGCTGGGGCCAACGTCCTGACTTTC. It yields the protein CASSFQVAGANVLTF.

This chain joins TRBV7-9 and TRBJ2-5, with TRBD2 matching over 11 bases. The germline gives CDR1 SEHNR, CDR2 FQNEAQ (reference sequence). V gave up 5 bases and J gave up 4 bases; unmatched junction bases: 6. This CDR3 spans 15 amino acids. CDR3 sequence reads: CASSLSGGVRETQYF. The CDR3, as DNA: TGTGCCAGCAGCCTTAGCGGGGGGGTGCGAGAGACCCAGTACTTC.

The J gene is TRBJ1-2, the V gene TRBV10-3; 9 nucleotides agree with TRBD1. V lost 5 bases to trimming and J lost 4 bases; unmatched junction nucleotides: 5. This CDR3 is 14 amino acids long. The germline CDR1 and CDR2 sequences are ENHRY and SYGVKD. CDR3 in amino acids: CAISRTGDSYGYTF. CDR3 in DNA: TGTGCCATCAGTCGGACAGGGGATAGCTATGGCTACACCTTC.

The count of this clone is one. The chain carries TRBV11-2 and TRBJ2-7, with D maybe TRBD2 (5 bases). The V gene's germline CDR1 is SGHAT and CDR2 FQNNGV. The CDR3 is made up of 13 amino acids. V lost 5 bases and J lost 3, with 11 bases in between. The CDR3 DNA reads as TGTGCCAGCAGCCCGAGCGGATTCTACGAGCAGTACTTC. Encoded protein: CASSPSGFYEQYF.

The chain is built from TRBV5-1 and TRBJ2-6; 8 bases agree with TRBD1. Germline loops: CDR1 SGHRS, CDR2 YFSETQ. Trimming cost V 1 base and J 0 bases; bases outside gene matches: 0. The CDR3 is made up of 16 amino acids. CDR3 loop: CASSLTGGSGANVLTF. In nucleotides, the CDR3 is TGCGCCAGCAGCTTGACAGGGGGCTCTGGGGCCAACGTCCTGACTTTC.

The chain links TRBV11-3 to TRBJ2-7; D possibly corresponds to TRBD2 (7 bases). V lost 5 bases and J lost 2, with 19 bases in between. This CDR3 comprises 16 residues. CDR1 and CDR2 from the germline V gene are SGHNT and YENEEA. The CDR3 loop is CASSQRRGGLTYEQYF. Here the CDR3 DNA reads TGTGCCAGCAGCCAGAGGAGGGGGGGGCTTACCTACGAGCAGTACTTC.

V is TRBV18 and J is TRBJ2-5; D might be TRBD2 (6 bases). The V gene's germline CDR1 is KGHSH and CDR2 LQKENI. The CDR3 is 11 residues long. Trimming removed 5 bases from V and 5 bases from J, with 6 bases in between. The CDR3: CASSGRETQYF. The CDR3 nucleotides read TGTGCCAGCTCAGGGAGGGAGACCCAGTACTTC.

The chain recombines TRBV3-1 (or the pseudogene TRBV3-2) with TRBJ1-6; D is uncertain. The CDR3 is made up of 12 amino acids. The germline V and J ends were trimmed by 3 bases and 10 bases, with 7 bases remaining between them. The germline V gene has CDR1 LGHDT and CDR2 YNNKEL (reference sequence). The CDR3 is CASSQVGSPLHF. CDR3 nucleotides: TGTGCCAGCAGCCAGGTCGGGTCACCCCTCCACTTT.

V and J are TRBV10-3 and TRBJ1-5; 10 nucleotides align to TRBD1. Germline CDR1 and CDR2: ENHRY and SYGVKD. The J segment lost 7 bases and the V segment lost 1 base, leaving 1 base of the junction unmatched. The CDR3 totals 14 residues. DNA for the CDR3: TGTGCCATCAGTGAGTGGGACAGGGGACAGCCCCAGCATTTT. Its translation: CAISEWDRGQPQHF.

This rearrangement joins TRBV5-8 to TRBJ1-6; D possibly corresponds to TRBD1 (6 bases). The CDR3 spans 13 residues. Germline assignment: CDR1 SGHTS and CDR2 YDEGEE. Between the trimmed V and J ends, which lost 4 bases and 8 bases, there was a span of 10 bases. CDR3 residues: CASSLNRDSPLHF. The DNA of the CDR3 is TGTGCCAGCAGCCTAAACAGGGATTCACCCCTCCACTTT.

A single count supports this clone. The chain couples TRBV5-6 to TRBJ2-5, with TRBD2 matching over 8 bases. There are 15 residues in the CDR3. Germline V gives CDR1 SGHDT, CDR2 YYEEEE. J lost 5 bases, V lost 3 bases, and 9 bases had no gene match. The CDR3 loop is CASSSGTSRWETQYF. In DNA form, the CDR3 reads TGTGCCAGCAGCTCCGGGACTAGTAGGTGGGAGACCCAGTACTTC.

The chain carries TRBV28 and TRBJ1-2; TRBD1 matches 7 bases. This CDR3 comprises 16 residues. The trim removed 5 bases at V and 2 bases at J, leaving 11 bases unmatched. CDR1 is MDHEN and CDR2 is SYDVKM in the germline V gene. The CDR3, as DNA: TGTGCCAGCAGTATCCTGGGAGGACAGGACAACTATGGCTACACCTTC. It translates to CASSILGGQDNYGYTF.

The chain recombines TRBV9 with TRBJ1-5; no clear D. Trimming removed 1 base at V and 0 bases at J, with 11 bases between. The germline gives CDR1 SGDLS, CDR2 YYNGEE. This CDR3 has 16 amino acids. The CDR3 bases are TGTGCCAGCAGCGTAACGAACAGACATAGCAATCAGCCCCAGCATTTT. Protein sequence: CASSVTNRHSNQPQHF.

The chain joins TRBV10-1 to TRBJ1-1, with D unresolved. CDR1 is WNHNN and CDR2 is SYGVQD in the germline V gene (reference sequence). Trimming left V 0 bases short and J 1 base short, with 6 bases between. This CDR3 contains 14 residues. The CDR3 region has the DNA TGCGCCAGCAGTGAGTCGGTGGCGAACACTGAAGCTTTCTTT. This codes for CASSESVANTEAFF.

J is TRBJ1-5 and V is TRBV2; weak D call: TRBD1 (6 bases). Germline CDR1 SNHLY, CDR2 FYNNEI. Trimming removed 7 bases at V and 0 bases at J, with 7 bases between. The CDR3 extends over 13 amino acids. CDR3: CASKDSSNQPQHF. The CDR3 DNA reads TGTGCCAGCAAGGACAGTAGCAATCAGCCCCAGCATTTT.

This chain connects TRBV14 to TRBJ1-5; 7 bases map to TRBD1. Trimming at V came to 1 base and at J to 2 bases, leaving 2 bases not matched to a gene. In germline, CDR1 is SGHDN, CDR2 FVKESK. The CDR3 has 15 amino acids. This chain's CDR3 is CASSQAGQGNQPQHF. The CDR3 bases are TGTGCCAGCAGCCAAGCTGGACAGGGCAATCAGCCCCAGCATTTT. The variable domain in full, with the rest retrieved from reference TRBV14 and TRBJ1-5, is EAGVTQFPSHSVIEKGQTVTLRCDPISGHDNLYWYRRVMGKEIKFLLHFVKESKQDESGMPNNRFLAERTGGTYSTLKVQPAELEDSGVYFCASSQAGQGNQPQHFGDGTRLSIL.

This chain links TRBV4-1 with TRBJ1-2, with D unresolved. CDR1 is MGHRA, CDR2 YSYEKL, per germline. V lost 1 base to trimming and J lost 4 bases, with 13 bases between them. CDR3 size: 15 residues. The CDR3 DNA sequence: TGCGCCAGCAGCCAAGGGAACGACAACCGCTATGGCTACACCTTC. This gives the protein CASSQGNDNRYGYTF.

The genes are TRBV29-1 and TRBJ1-6; D ambiguous. The CDR3 is 13 residues long. Trimming left V 5 bases short and J 0 bases short, with 5 bases between. Looked up from germline, CDR1 is SQVTM and CDR2 is ANQGSEA. CDR3 protein: CSVLSSYNSPLHF. CDR3 in DNA: TGCAGCGTTCTGAGCTCCTATAATTCACCCCTCCACTTT.

V gene TRBV4-1 combines with J gene TRBJ1-6; D uncertain. V was clipped by 2 bases and J by 6 bases, with 17 bases between them. This CDR3 comprises 17 residues. Germline assignment: CDR1 MGHRA and CDR2 YSYEKL. Here the CDR3 DNA reads TGCGCCAGCAGCCAACTACATCCCAGGCAACCTAATTCACCCCTCCACTTT. This codes for CASSQLHPRQPNSPLHF.

V is TRBV19 and J is TRBJ1-2; perhaps TRBD1 as D (6 bases). The V gene's germline CDR1 is LNHDA and CDR2 SQIVND (reference sequence). The CDR3 consists of 13 residues. Trimming stripped 5 bases from V and 6 bases from J, with 13 bases between. Here the CDR3 DNA reads TGTGCCAGTAGTCCTCAGGGGACCAATGGCTACACCTTC. Translation gives CASSPQGTNGYTF.

The rearrangement joins TRBV19 to TRBJ1-5; no reliable D call. V lost 1 base, J lost 3 bases, and 7 bases lay in between. This CDR3 has 14 residues. Germline-derived CDR1 and CDR2 are LNHDA and SQIVND (reference sequence). The CDR3 bases are TGTGCCAGTAGTATAGTACAGTCCAATCAGCCCCAGCATTTT. Its translation: CASSIVQSNQPQHF.